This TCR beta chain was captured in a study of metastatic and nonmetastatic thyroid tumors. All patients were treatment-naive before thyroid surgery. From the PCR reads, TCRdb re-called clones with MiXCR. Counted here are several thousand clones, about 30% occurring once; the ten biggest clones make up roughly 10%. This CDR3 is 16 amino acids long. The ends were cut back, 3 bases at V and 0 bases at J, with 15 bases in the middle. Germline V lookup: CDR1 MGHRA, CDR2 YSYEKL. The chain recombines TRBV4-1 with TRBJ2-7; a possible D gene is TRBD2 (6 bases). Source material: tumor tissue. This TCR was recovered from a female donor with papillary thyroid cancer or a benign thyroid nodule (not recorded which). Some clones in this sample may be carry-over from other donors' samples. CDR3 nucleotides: TGCGCCAGCAGCCAGGGACCACTAGCAACCTCCTACGAGCAGTACTTC. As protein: CASSQGPLATSYEQYF.